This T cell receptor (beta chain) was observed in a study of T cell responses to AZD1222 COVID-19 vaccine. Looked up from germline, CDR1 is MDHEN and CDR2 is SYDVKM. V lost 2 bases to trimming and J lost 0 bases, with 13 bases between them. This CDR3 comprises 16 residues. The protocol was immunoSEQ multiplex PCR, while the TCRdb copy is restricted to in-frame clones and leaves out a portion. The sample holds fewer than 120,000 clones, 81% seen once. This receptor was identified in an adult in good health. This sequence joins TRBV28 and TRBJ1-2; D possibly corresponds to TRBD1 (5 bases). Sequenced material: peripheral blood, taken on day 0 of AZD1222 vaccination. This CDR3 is CASSLGARGANYGYTF. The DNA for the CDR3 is TGTGCCAGCAGTTTAGGGGCACGGGGGGCTAACTATGGCTACACCTTC.